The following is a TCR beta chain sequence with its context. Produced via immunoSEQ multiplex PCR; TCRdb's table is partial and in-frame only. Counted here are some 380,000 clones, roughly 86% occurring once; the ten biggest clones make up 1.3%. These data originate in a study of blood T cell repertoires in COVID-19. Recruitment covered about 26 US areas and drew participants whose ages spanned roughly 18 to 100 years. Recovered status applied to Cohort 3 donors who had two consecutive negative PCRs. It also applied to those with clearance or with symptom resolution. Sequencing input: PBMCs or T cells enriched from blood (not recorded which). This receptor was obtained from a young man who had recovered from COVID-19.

The CDR3 protein is CASSSAGGHGDTQYF. The CDR3 DNA reads as TGTGCCAGCAGCTCGGCGGGGGGCCATGGAGATACGCAGTATTTT. This chain uses TRBV11-3 with TRBJ2-3, with 8 bases lining up with TRBD2. Germline V gene sequence: CDR1 SGHNT, CDR2 YENEEA. This CDR3 has 15 residues. The junction had 8 bases not matched to a gene; V was cut back by 4 bases and J by 5 bases. Looking up the rest from reference TRBV11-3 and TRBJ2-3 gives the full variable domain: EAGVVQSPRYKIIEKKQPVAFWCNPISGHNTLYWYLQNLGQGPELLIRYENEEAVDDSQLPKDRFSAERLKGVDSTLKIQPAELGDSAVYLCASSSAGGHGDTQYFGPGTRLTVL.